These 29 T cell receptor beta chains came from one sample sequenced in a study of CD8 T cells in Susac syndrome. Random hexamers were used to reverse transcribe the RNA input (0.5 to 1 ug). TCRdb reprocessed the immunoSEQ multiplex PCR reads via MiXCR and lists one record per CDR3 protein. Of about 240,000 distinct CDR3 sequences detected, about 96% appear once; the ten largest clones hold approximately 0.1%. Material for sequencing was CD4+ T cells from PBMCs. These receptors originate from a human donor with Susac syndrome.

The rearrangement uses TRBV4-2 and TRBJ2-3; possibly TRBD1 for D (6 bases). The ends were cut back, 0 bases at V and 3 bases at J, with 19 bases in the middle. CDR3 size: 18 residues. Per germline, CDR1 LGHNA and CDR2 YNFKEQ. The CDR3, as DNA: TGTGCCAGCAGCCAAGAGGGGATGGGTGGGCAGGGGACAGATACGCAGTATTTT. Its translation is CASSQEGMGGQGTDTQYF.

The genes are TRBV4-1 and TRBJ2-5; 7 bases map to TRBD1. In germline, CDR1 is MGHRA, CDR2 YSYEKL. The V and J ends lost 3 bases and 3 bases, in that order; junction bases with no gene match: 7. The CDR3 totals 15 residues. The CDR3 protein is CASSHPGQTKETQYF. CDR3 in DNA: TGCGCCAGCAGCCATCCGGGACAGACAAAAGAGACCCAGTACTTC.

This chain links TRBV7-8 with TRBJ2-7; D possibly uses TRBD1 or TRBD2 (5 bases each). CDR3 length equals 12 residues. V dropped 5 bases and J dropped 10 bases, with 15 bases sitting between them. Germline V CDR1 and CDR2: SGHVS, FQNEAQ. The CDR3 spells CASSPRDLLQYF. Here the CDR3 DNA reads TGTGCCAGCAGCCCCCGGGACCTTCTTCAGTACTTC.

This clonotype was observed once. The J gene is TRBJ1-5, the V gene TRBV20-1, with D hard to call. The length of the CDR3 is 13 residues. Germline lookup yields CDR1 DFQATT and CDR2 SNEGSKA (reference sequence). Trimming left V 0 bases short and J 7 bases short, with 10 bases between. CDR3 protein: CSARDTVGQPQHF. The CDR3 region has the DNA TGCAGTGCTAGAGATACGGTTGGACAGCCCCAGCATTTT.

The V and J genes are TRBV20-1 and TRBJ2-1, with TRBD1 matching 7 bases. Germline V gene lookup returns CDR1 DFQATT and CDR2 SNEGSKA (reference sequence). There are 12 residues in the CDR3. V shed 4 bases and J 4 bases; nucleotides not matched to a gene: 1. CDR3: CSATRGYNEQFF. As DNA, the CDR3 is TGCAGTGCTACCAGGGGGTACAATGAGCAGTTCTTC.

V and J are TRBV24-1 and TRBJ2-3; D is perhaps TRBD1 (7 bases). CDR3 length: 16 amino acids. The germline V and J ends were trimmed by 10 bases and 0 bases, with 19 bases remaining between them. Per germline, CDR1 KGHDR and CDR2 SFDVKD. The CDR3 sequence is CATRHAAGQSTDTQYF. CDR3 coding DNA: TGTGCCACGCGCCATGCTGCGGGACAGAGCACAGATACGCAGTATTTT.

CDR3: CASRGDRGPFHEQYF. In DNA, the CDR3 is TGTGCCAGCAGAGGCGACAGGGGGCCATTTCACGAGCAGTACTTC. The chain links TRBV25-1 to TRBJ2-7, with 10 nucleotides matching TRBD1. V lost 6 bases, J lost 5 bases, and 10 bases stayed unmatched. Germline CDR1 MGHDK, CDR2 SYGVNS. The CDR3 has 15 amino acids.

V and J are TRBV14 and TRBJ1-3; D is perhaps TRBD1 (5 bases). The CDR3 has 15 amino acids. V was pared by 3 bases and J by 3 bases, with 12 bases between. Germline V gives CDR1 SGHDN, CDR2 FVKESK. CDR3 protein: CASSHLGAIGNTIYF. The CDR3 nucleotides read TGTGCCAGCAGCCACCTCGGGGCTATTGGAAACACCATATATTTT.

The chain joins TRBV28 to TRBJ2-1; D possibly uses TRBD1 or TRBD2 (5 bases each). The CDR3 extends over 12 amino acids. The germline V and J ends were trimmed by 2 bases and 6 bases, with 5 bases remaining between them. Germline CDR1 is MDHEN and CDR2 is SYDVKM. This chain's CDR3 is CASSLGGNEQFF. CDR3 sequence (DNA): TGTGCCAGCAGTTTAGGGGGCAATGAGCAGTTCTTC.

The chain has TRBV6-6 and TRBJ1-5; 7 bases align to TRBD1. Germline V gene data show CDR1 as MNHNY and CDR2 as SVGAGI (reference sequence). With 6 bases clipped from V and 1 base from J, the junction kept 9 bases outside the gene matches. This CDR3 is 16 amino acids long. The CDR3 nucleotides are TGTGCCAGCAGGTCAGCACAGGGGTTGAGCAATCAGCCCCAGCATTTT. Translation gives CASRSAQGLSNQPQHF.

The chain employs TRBV25-1 and TRBJ2-1; no firm D call. Germline CDR1 MGHDK, CDR2 SYGVNS. The ends were cut back, 2 bases at V and 0 bases at J, with 11 bases in the middle. The CDR3 extends over 16 amino acids. The CDR3 loop reads CASSESPAASYNEQFF. DNA of the CDR3: TGTGCCAGCAGTGAAAGTCCGGCAGCCTCCTACAATGAGCAGTTCTTC.

This rearrangement joins TRBV29-1 to TRBJ1-1; D uncertain. CDR1 SQVTM and CDR2 ANQGSEA come from the germline V gene. This CDR3 comprises 14 residues. The V and J ends lost 0 bases and 5 bases respectively, with 13 bases between them. The CDR3, as DNA: TGCAGCGTTGAAGATCCGTCTCCGGGTACTGAAGCTTTCTTT. Translation: CSVEDPSPGTEAFF.

The chain uses TRBV6-6 and TRBJ2-3; D remains ambiguous. Germline CDR1 is MNHNY and CDR2 is SVGAGI (reference sequence). The CDR3 is made up of 12 amino acids. Trimming pared 5 bases from V and 4 bases from J, leaving 7 bases between. The CDR3 here is CASSTHPDTQYF. DNA of the CDR3: TGTGCCAGCAGTACTCATCCAGATACGCAGTATTTT.

The rearrangement links TRBV18 to TRBJ2-6, with D perhaps being TRBD1 or TRBD2 (5 bases each). Per the germline V gene, CDR1 is KGHSH and CDR2 is LQKENI. The V and J ends lost 2 bases and 3 bases respectively, with 11 bases between them. The CDR3 runs 16 residues. The CDR3 bases are TGTGCCAGCTCACCAGGGACCGCCCGTGGGGCCAACGTCCTGACTTTC. As protein: CASSPGTARGANVLTF. Full variable domain (remainder filled in from reference TRBV18 and TRBJ2-6): NAGVMQNPRHLVRRRGQEARLRCSPMKGHSHVYWYRQLPEEGLKFMVYLQKENIIDESGMPKERFSAEFPKEGPSILRIQQVVRGDSAAYFCASSPGTARGANVLTFGAGSRLTVL.

The sample holds one count of this clonotype. The rearrangement links TRBV28 to TRBJ1-5; no clear D. The CDR3 runs to 12 residues. The germline V gene has CDR1 MDHEN and CDR2 SYDVKM. V was clipped by 8 bases and J by 4 bases, with 9 bases between them. CDR3 coding DNA: TGTGCCAGCGTCGTAGGGAATCAGCCCCAGCATTTT. Translated, it gives CASVVGNQPQHF.

This chain connects TRBV7-3 to TRBJ2-1; the D gene is possibly TRBD1 (6 bases). Trimming cost V 2 bases and J 6 bases, with 8 bases left between them. The germline V gene encodes CDR1 SGHTA and CDR2 FQGTGA. CDR3 length equals 13 residues. CDR3: CASSLLRGNEQFF. In DNA form, the CDR3 reads TGTGCCAGCAGCTTACTCAGGGGCAATGAGCAGTTCTTC.

This clonotype has only one observation. This sequence joins TRBV25-1 and TRBJ1-1; D unclear. This CDR3 is built from 12 residues. Germline V gene data show CDR1 as MGHDK and CDR2 as SYGVNS. Trimming left V 3 bases short and J 6 bases short, with 8 bases between. Here the CDR3 DNA reads TGTGCCAGCAGTGAGTGGGCAGCTGAAGCTTTCTTT. It encodes CASSEWAAEAFF.

V is TRBV15 and J is TRBJ1-2; 7 bases are shared with TRBD1. This CDR3 contains 15 residues. Per the germline V gene, CDR1 is LNHNV and CDR2 is YYDKDF (reference sequence). With V trimmed by 0 bases and J by 5 bases, 6 bases remained unmatched. The CDR3 sequence is CATSREKDRPYGYTF. CDR3 sequence (DNA): TGTGCCACCAGCAGAGAAAAGGACAGGCCTTATGGCTACACCTTC.

The rearrangement joins TRBV18 to TRBJ1-1; D not resolved. The V gene lost 0 bases and the J gene lost 4 bases, with 3 bases spanning the gap. CDR1 and CDR2 from the germline V gene are KGHSH and LQKENI. The CDR3 is made up of 12 amino acids. The DNA for the CDR3 is TGTGCCAGCTCACCACCGATCACTGAAGCTTTCTTT. This gives the protein CASSPPITEAFF.

The gene calls are TRBV19 and TRBJ2-7; TRBD1 matches at 9 bases. The germline V gene encodes CDR1 LNHDA and CDR2 SQIVND (reference sequence). This CDR3 has 14 residues. V was pared by 2 bases and J by 5 bases, with 4 bases of the junction left unmatched. For the CDR3, the DNA is TGTGCCAGTAGTATACCCCGACAGGGGGACGAGCAGTACTTC. Translated, it gives CASSIPRQGDEQYF.

This clonotype came up once. The chain links TRBV29-1 to TRBJ2-1, with D hard to call. Germline CDR1 and CDR2: SQVTM and ANQGSEA. CDR3 length: 12 residues. The DNA for the CDR3 is TGCAGTACAAACCCTGGGGTGAATGAGCAGTTCTTC. It yields the protein CSTNPGVNEQFF.

The gene calls are TRBV3-1 and TRBJ2-3; 9 bases fit TRBD2. This CDR3 comprises 16 residues. Germline V gene sequence: CDR1 LGHDT, CDR2 YNNKEL (reference sequence). Germline trimming cut 0 bases from V and 3 bases from J; bases unmatched to any gene: 4. DNA for the CDR3: TGTGCCAGCAGCCAAGAAGCTAGCGGGATAACAGATACGCAGTATTTT. As protein: CASSQEASGITDTQYF.

This rearrangement joins TRBV30 to TRBJ1-2, with 8 positions matching TRBD1. The J segment lost 4 bases and the V segment lost 3 bases, leaving 7 bases of the junction unmatched. From germline, CDR1 is GTSNPN and CDR2 SVGIG (reference sequence). The CDR3 extends over 14 amino acids. The chain's CDR3 is CAWRRDRSGYGYTF. CDR3 sequence (DNA): TGTGCCTGGAGACGGGACAGGTCAGGCTATGGCTACACCTTC. The complete variable domain, with remaining parts taken from reference TRBV30 and TRBJ1-2, reads SQTIHQWPATLVQPVGSPLSLECTVEGTSNPNLYWYRQAAGRGLQLLFYSVGIGQISSEVPQNLSASRPQDRQFILSSKKLLLSDSGFYLCAWRRDRSGYGYTFGSGTRLTVV.

The V call is TRBV7-9, the J call TRBJ1-1, with TRBD1 as a possible D gene (5 bases). Deletions cut 5 bases from V and 2 bases from J, with 24 bases between. This CDR3 has 18 residues. Germline V gives CDR1 SEHNR, CDR2 FQNEAQ (reference sequence). CDR3 sequence reads: CASSIRVPSGLYNTEAFF. Written as DNA, the CDR3 is TGTGCCAGCAGCATTAGGGTCCCTTCAGGGCTCTACAACACTGAAGCTTTCTTT. The variable domain in full, with the rest retrieved from reference TRBV7-9 and TRBJ1-1, is DTGVSQNPRHKITKRGQNVTFRCDPISEHNRLYWYRQTLGQGPEFLTYFQNEAQLEKSRLLSDRFSAERPKGSFSTLEIQRTEQGDSAMYLCASSIRVPSGLYNTEAFFGQGTRLTVV.

The DNA for the CDR3 is TGCAGCGAAGAGTGGGCGGATACGCAGTATTTT. It codes for CSEEWADTQYF. The rearrangement links TRBV29-1 to TRBJ2-3; no firm D call. Germline V gives CDR1 SQVTM, CDR2 ANQGSEA. V lost 7 bases and J lost 6, with 11 bases in between. The CDR3 is made up of 11 amino acids.

CDR3 nucleotides: TGTGCCAGTAAGGAGGGTAACTATGGCTACACCTTC. Its protein is CASKEGNYGYTF. The gene calls are TRBV19 and TRBJ1-2; D not resolved. V was clipped by 7 bases and J by 1 base, with 7 bases between them. Germline V gene lookup returns CDR1 LNHDA and CDR2 SQIVND (reference sequence). The CDR3 runs to 12 residues.

This chain connects TRBV29-1 to TRBJ2-1; 10 nucleotides line up with TRBD2. V trimming: 6 bases; J trimming: 15 bases; junction bases outside the gene matches: 11. CDR1 is SQVTM and CDR2 is ANQGSEA in the germline V gene. The CDR3 consists of 12 residues. CDR3 nucleotide sequence: TGCAGCGTAGCCGGGACTAGCGCCCAAGGGTTCTTC. As protein: CSVAGTSAQGFF.

The rearrangement joins TRBV28 to TRBJ1-2; D gene uncertain. This CDR3 contains 12 residues. V lost 3 bases to trimming and J lost 7 bases, with 9 bases between them. Germline V CDR1 and CDR2: MDHEN, SYDVKM. CDR3 coding DNA: TGTGCCAGCAGTTTTCCCCGGCGTGGCTACACCTTC. Residues: CASSFPRRGYTF.

The chain links TRBV30 to TRBJ2-1; the D gene could be TRBD1 or TRBD2 (5 bases each). Trimming stripped 6 bases from V and 8 bases from J, with 23 bases between. The CDR3 totals 15 residues. Germline-derived CDR1 and CDR2 are GTSNPN and SVGIG (reference sequence). The CDR3 sequence: CACKQSSGLGHEQFF. Written as DNA, the CDR3 is TGTGCCTGTAAGCAATCAAGCGGATTGGGGCATGAGCAGTTCTTC.